This TCR beta chain emerged from a study of blood T cell repertoires in COVID-19 (dated by TCRdb to 2020 to 2022). Concerning the study at large: The collaborator samples originated in the United States, Italy and Spain and spanned the acute and convalescent phases of COVID-19. The material from the prospective study consisted of cDNA or gDNA derived from T cells, B-cell-depleted T cells, or PBMCs. Deeply sampled blood TCRbeta repertoires from subjects exposed to, actively infected with, or recovered from COVID-19 were included in the dataset. The repertoires were released in a freely available public database meant as a resource for research on the immune response to SARS-CoV-2. Samples were obtained from the ongoing ImmuneRACE study (first 160 participants) and from 1,254 subjects provided by 6 global collaborators. Sample metadata almost always included a de-identified subject ID, COVID-19 status, age in years and sex. HLA class I and class II types, where available, came from metadata supplied by the sample provider rather than from assay-based typing.

TCRbeta CDR3 regions were amplified from genomic DNA by means of the immunoSEQ Assay, a bias-controlled multiplex PCR. The authors processed their data as follows. Within the assay, amplification of reference gene primers was used to estimate how many nucleated cells each sample contained. To quantify the absolute abundance of each unique TCRbeta CDR3 rearrangement, sequence reads were collapsed and filtered. For each sample, productive Simpson clonality was calculated as the square root of Simpson's diversity index over productive rearrangements. TCRdb carries this immuneACCESS record with in-frame sequences only. Its versions omit some clonotypes, under half of them owing to an unresolved V gene in the studies checked, with the rest unexplained. V, J and clone size reflect that table, while D and trimming were determined from the DNA. This sample lists over 150,000 clones; about 83% were detected once. 9.5% to 13% of the sample belongs to the ten largest clones.

From its cysteine to its phenylalanine, the CDR3 spans 11 amino acids. Here the CDR3 DNA is all that survives: 33 bases in frame from base 1. The germline V gene (reference sequence) yields LNHNV for CDR1 and YYDKDF for CDR2. V is shortened by 5 bases, J by 7 bases, and the region joining them spans 8 bases. The full study reports these points: The amount of clinical and demographic metadata varied by source and participant and was provided uncurated.

On this clone itself: Its antigen has not been determined. The input lacks base qualities; no much larger clone sits a single base away.

One collaborating source in Seattle enrolled patients during active infection and followed them longitudinally through the course of disease. The collaborating institutions used their own protocols to collect whole blood in K2EDTA tubes. Collaborator samples were shipped for TCRbeta analysis as frozen whole blood, isolated PBMCs, or DNA extracted from either sample type. Recombination connected TRBV15 to TRBJ2-5, with the D gene not confidently named. The sequenced material came from peripheral blood. The receptor comes from a woman aged 60-75 years with COVID-19, enrolled during active disease. The DNA sequence is TGTGCCACCAGCGCCGGTCGGACCCAGTACTTC. It specifies CATSAGRTQYF.